This entry concerns a single TCR beta chain. What it binds is unknown. This sample was included in a study of PD-L1 blockade in urothelial cancer. Across the study: The median number of T cells present in blood samples was 140,000 to 150,000. The study, taken as a whole, reports: Better progression-free and overall survival followed lower pretreatment blood clonality.

This CDR3 spans 18 amino acids. The J segment lost 3 bases and the V segment lost 7 bases, leaving 12 bases of the junction unmatched. The V gene's germline CDR1 is MNHEY and CDR2 SMNVEV (reference sequence). Measured with immunoSEQ multiplex PCR; TCRdb has only the in-frame clones, and not every one. The sample shows about 74,000 clones, around four fifths of them seen only once. Urothelial carcinoma in patients was locally advanced or metastatic. This sequence originates from a man between 65 and 85 years old with urothelial cancer. The material sequenced was PBMCs, taken around atezolizumab (anti-PD-L1) treatment. The rearrangement links TRBV27 to TRBJ2-1; 13 bases are a match to TRBD2. As DNA, the CDR3 is TGTGCCAGCAATTGGAGGACTAGCGGGAGATTAGGCTACAATGAGCAGTTCTTC. It is translated as CASNWRTSGRLGYNEQFF.